One and the same sample provided the 19 T cell receptor beta chains below, sequenced in a study of blood T cell repertoires in COVID-19. Generated by immunoSEQ multiplex PCR, the TCRdb table keeps only in-frame clones and is missing some. The sample lists about 170,000 clones, 79% seen once, with roughly 19% in the top ten. Material for sequencing was PBMCs or T cells enriched from blood (not recorded which). These receptors came from a woman between 65 and 79 years old in a cohort exposed to, infected with or recovered from COVID-19 (not recorded which).

The rearrangement links TRBV7-9 to TRBJ2-2; possible D gene TRBD1, 6 bases. V was clipped by 5 bases and J by 7 bases, with 14 bases between them. The CDR3 is 14 amino acids. The germline gives CDR1 SEHNR, CDR2 FQNEAQ (reference sequence). Written as DNA, the CDR3 is TGTGCCAGCAGCCAGGGACAAGGTGGCGGGGAGCTGTTTTTT. Amino acid sequence: CASSQGQGGGELFF.

The rearrangement joins TRBV5-1 to TRBJ2-7; possible D gene TRBD2, 5 bases. Germline V gene lookup returns CDR1 SGHRS and CDR2 YFSETQ. V was shortened by 5 bases and J by 0 bases, with 6 bases between the two germline ends. This CDR3 has 12 amino acids. CDR3 coding DNA: TGCGCCAGCAGTCGGGGCTCCTACGAGCAGTACTTC. Its translation: CASSRGSYEQYF.

This clone has a handful of counts. CDR3 sequence reads: CASSLRGNGAFF. Here the CDR3 DNA reads TGTGCCAGCAGTCTCCGGGGGAACGGAGCTTTCTTT. The rearrangement links TRBV12-3 or TRBV12-4 to TRBJ1-1; D may be TRBD1 (5 bases). The CDR3 spans 12 residues. V was trimmed by 5 bases and J by 10 bases, leaving 14 bases between them.

This chain connects TRBV9 to TRBJ2-7, with D possibly TRBD2 on 6 matching bases. Germline loops: CDR1 SGDLS, CDR2 YYNGEE. Trimming took off 4 bases at V and 3 bases at J, with 14 bases between the two ends. The length of the CDR3 is 14 residues. The CDR3 spells CASSPHGTLYEQYF. DNA for the CDR3: TGTGCCAGCAGCCCCCACGGGACTCTCTACGAGCAGTACTTC.

J is TRBJ2-2 and V is TRBV23-1, with 12 nucleotides matching TRBD1. TRBV23-1 is an ORF for which the function is uncertain. Trimming at V came to 1 base and at J to 7 bases, leaving 10 bases not matched to a gene. The CDR3 loop spans 18 amino acids. CDR3 in DNA: TGCGCCAGCAGTCAATGTCCCCGGGACAGGGGGCTCGGCGGGGAGCTGTTTTTT. As protein: CASSQCPRDRGLGGELFF.

The V and J genes are TRBV5-1 and TRBJ1-6; D gene ambiguous. V lost 2 bases to trimming and J lost 8 bases, with 5 bases between them. CDR3 length: 12 amino acids. Germline V gene lookup returns CDR1 SGHRS and CDR2 YFSETQ. As DNA, the CDR3 is TGCGCCAGCAGCTTTCCGGATTCACCCCTCCACTTT. Translated: CASSFPDSPLHF.

V and J are TRBV6-4 and TRBJ1-1; 9 nucleotides agree with TRBD1. The length of the CDR3 is 13 residues. The germline V gene has CDR1 MRHNA and CDR2 SNTAGT. V lost 9 bases and J lost 2; bases outside the gene matches: 4. CDR3 region: CARRTGGNTEAFF. CDR3 nucleotide sequence: TGTGCCAGGCGAACAGGGGGCAACACTGAAGCTTTCTTT.

The CDR3 is CASSDRAPTDGYTF. In DNA form, the CDR3 reads TGTGCCAGCTCGGACAGGGCCCCGACCGATGGCTACACCTTC. The chain links TRBV2 to TRBJ1-2, with 8 positions matching TRBD1. Germline V gene sequence: CDR1 SNHLY, CDR2 FYNNEI. Germline trimming cut 8 bases from V and 6 bases from J; bases unmatched to any gene: 11. The length of the CDR3 is 14 residues.

The chain links TRBV28 to TRBJ1-2; D might be TRBD1 (5 bases). CDR1 MDHEN and CDR2 SYDVKM come from the germline V gene. This CDR3 comprises 16 residues. V was cut by 4 bases and J by 5 bases, with 20 bases left in between. The CDR3 DNA reads as TGTGCCAGCAGTTCCGGGGGGATAGTCCGGAGATATGGCTACACCTTC. Translation: CASSSGGIVRRYGYTF.

The gene calls are TRBV11-1 and TRBJ2-1, with 8 bases matching TRBD2. Germline loops: CDR1 SGHAT, CDR2 FQDESV (reference sequence). The CDR3 runs to 16 residues. The V and J ends lost 5 bases and 4 bases, in that order; junction bases with no gene match: 10. CDR3 sequence (DNA): TGTGCCAGCAGCGAATGGCTAGCGGGCCTTTACAATGAGCAGTTCTTC. Translated, it gives CASSEWLAGLYNEQFF.

The chain joins TRBV9 to TRBJ2-1, with 11 bases aligning to TRBD2. With 3 bases clipped from V and 7 bases from J, the junction kept 6 bases outside the gene matches. The CDR3 length is 15 residues. The germline gives CDR1 SGDLS, CDR2 YYNGEE. CDR3 in amino acids: CASSASGTSGNEQFF. The CDR3 DNA reads as TGTGCCAGCAGCGCCTCCGGGACTAGCGGTAATGAGCAGTTCTTC.

This chain connects TRBV7-2 to TRBJ2-2, with D uncertain. The length of the CDR3 is 14 residues. Germline V gene data show CDR1 as SGHTA and CDR2 as FQGNSA. Trimming removed 1 base at V and 2 bases at J, with 5 bases between. The CDR3 loop is CASSLGANTGELFF. CDR3 nucleotide sequence: TGTGCCAGCAGCTTAGGGGCTAACACCGGGGAGCTGTTTTTT.

The chain is built from TRBV7-3 and TRBJ2-5, with 8 bases aligning to TRBD2. The CDR3 covers 14 residues. J gave up 5 bases and V 2 bases, and 4 bases lay outside the gene matches. Germline V gene data show CDR1 as SGHTA and CDR2 as FQGTGA. As DNA, the CDR3 is TGTGCCAGCAGCTTATTTGGCGGGGGGGAGACCCAGTACTTC. Translation: CASSLFGGGETQYF.

J is TRBJ2-5 and V is TRBV28; no firm D call. The ends were cut back, 3 bases at V and 2 bases at J, with 13 bases in the middle. CDR1 and CDR2 (germline): MDHEN, SYDVKM. The CDR3 contains 15 residues. The CDR3 reads CASSFTVGAQETQYF. In DNA form, the CDR3 reads TGTGCCAGCAGTTTCACCGTAGGAGCGCAAGAGACCCAGTACTTC.

CDR3 in amino acids: CASSPGLAGQETQYF. The CDR3 DNA reads TGTGCCAGCAGTCCCGGACTAGCGGGTCAAGAGACCCAGTACTTC. The chain couples TRBV2 to TRBJ2-5, with 11 nucleotides matching TRBD2. Germline-derived CDR1 and CDR2 are SNHLY and FYNNEI. V dropped 5 bases and J dropped 2; count of bases not matched to a gene: 4. The CDR3 has 15 residues.

V and J are TRBV11-2 and TRBJ2-1; TRBD2 aligns across 7 bases. CDR1 and CDR2 from the germline V gene are SGHAT and FQNNGV. J lost 3 bases, V lost 5 bases, and 10 bases had no gene match. The CDR3 covers 16 residues. CDR3 DNA: TGTGCCAGCAGCCCTAAAGCGGGACGGATCTACAATGAGCAGTTCTTC. This sequence encodes CASSPKAGRIYNEQFF.

This clone was counted once. The chain joins TRBV10-3 to TRBJ2-5; 15 bases are a match to TRBD2. The CDR3 length is 14 residues. Germline values: CDR1 ENHRY, CDR2 SYGVKD. V gave up 11 bases and J gave up 4 bases; unmatched junction bases: 5. This chain's CDR3 is CASGTSGRRETQYF. The CDR3 DNA sequence: TGTGCCTCTGGGACTAGCGGGAGGCGAGAGACCCAGTACTTC.

The chain recombines TRBV28 with TRBJ1-6; unclear D gene. In germline, CDR1 is MDHEN, CDR2 SYDVKM. V lost 5 bases and J 7 bases, leaving 6 bases between the germline ends. This CDR3 region has 12 residues. CDR3 in amino acids: CASSIVNSPLHF. In DNA form, the CDR3 reads TGTGCCAGCAGTATAGTAAATTCACCCCTCCACTTT.

Only one count was recorded for this clone. A read error is possible here, since a much larger clone lies one base away. This chain joins TRBV7-8 and TRBJ1-1; tentative D call: TRBD1 (5 bases). In germline, CDR1 is SGHVS, CDR2 FQNEAQ. V shed 2 bases and J shed 1 base, with 5 bases lying between them. CDR3 length: 13 amino acids. Here the CDR3 reads CASSLQGNTEAFF. CDR3 bases: TGTGCCAGCAGCTTACAGGGGAACACTGAAGCTTTCTTT.